This T cell receptor beta chain stems from a study of tumor-infiltrating lymphocytes in primary liver carcinoma. Background on the study: Patients underwent surgical resection for primary liver carcinoma. The cohort included men and women aged 30 to 69 years.

From 400 to 550 ng total RNA, TCR beta cDNA was generated with a primer in the constant region. Library construction for TCR beta comprised three nested multiplex PCR rounds performed with slightly modified ARM-PCR. In the first two PCR rounds, TRBV1-TRBV30 forward primers were paired with a C-beta reverse primer, and each round lasted roughly 9 cycles. In TCRdb, the multiplex PCR reads were re-called with MiXCR into one record per CDR3 protein. The sample comprises 150,000 to 200,000 distinct CDR3 sequences, 50% to 75% of which are singletons, and 70% to 80% rests with the top ten. This clonotype was observed a few times. Blood RNA was derived from unsorted whole blood, and germline DNA was extracted too. Prior to the surgical procedure, about 3.7 milliliters of peripheral blood were collected. The J segment lost 4 bases and the V segment lost 1 base, leaving 9 bases of the junction unmatched. Germline V lookup: CDR1 LGHNA, CDR2 YNFKEQ. The length of the CDR3 is 17 residues.

This receptor was taken from a middle-aged man with primary liver carcinoma and hepatitis B virus infection. The gene calls are TRBV4-2 and TRBJ2-5; 10 positions match TRBD2. Sequencing was carried out using peripheral blood. CDR3 sequence (DNA): TGTGCCAGCAGCCAAGGGACTCAGCGGGAGGGCCGAGAGACCCAGTACTTC. It specifies CASSQGTQREGRETQYF.